One sample yielded the 27 T cell receptor beta chains listed below, sequenced in a study of T cells after yellow fever vaccination. TCRdb processed the 5' RACE reads anew with MiXCR; each CDR3 protein has one entry. The table has 200,000 to 300,000 distinct CDR3 sequences, 13% seen once. Sequenced here: CD4+ T cells sorted from PBMCs, sampled 45 days after the yellow fever booster vaccination. The receptor source for this set is a man aged 30 to 45 who received the YFV17D yellow fever vaccine.

This clonotype came up a few times. The CDR3 loop is CASSLVRQPNEQYF. The CDR3, as DNA: TGTGCCAGCAGCTTAGTTCGACAGCCCAACGAGCAGTACTTC. The J gene is TRBJ2-7, the V gene TRBV11-2, with D perhaps TRBD1 (5 bases). The CDR3 sequence is 14 residues long. The germline gives CDR1 SGHAT, CDR2 FQNNGV. V was clipped by 1 base and J by 5 bases, with 12 bases between them.

Only a few counts were recorded for this clonotype. This chain uses TRBV20-1 with TRBJ2-1, with D perhaps TRBD1 (6 bases). Germline values: CDR1 DFQATT, CDR2 SNEGSKA (reference sequence). The V end was cut by 7 bases, the J end by 3 bases, with 13 bases between. This CDR3 spans 13 amino acids. The CDR3 is CSVREGHYNEQFF. CDR3 in DNA: TGCAGTGTCCGTGAGGGACACTACAATGAGCAGTTCTTC.

The chain links TRBV12-3 or TRBV12-4 to TRBJ2-7; D gene unclear. Trimming shortened V by 2 bases and J by 6 bases, and 11 bases separated the two germline ends. The CDR3 extends over 13 amino acids. The CDR3 nucleotides read TGTGCCAGCAGTTTATTTCAGGCGGCCGAGCAGTACTTC. It is translated as CASSLFQAAEQYF.

The gene calls are TRBV7-3 and TRBJ2-5; either TRBD1 or TRBD2 may supply D (6 bases each). Trimming removed 4 bases from V and 5 bases from J, with 17 bases in between. Germline lookup yields CDR1 SGHTA and CDR2 FQGTGA. CDR3 size: 15 residues. The CDR3 sequence: CASSSGGGAGETQYF. DNA for the CDR3: TGTGCCAGCAGCTCCGGGGGCGGAGCTGGGGAGACCCAGTACTTC. Full variable domain (rest looked up from reference TRBV7-3 and TRBJ2-5): GAGVSQTPSNKVTEKGKYVELRCDPISGHTALYWYRQSLGQGPEFLIYFQGTGAADDSGLPNDRFFAVRPEGSVSTLKIQRTERGDSAVYLCASSSGGGAGETQYFGPGTRLLVL.

The chain combines TRBV28 with TRBJ2-7; D remains unclear. The CDR3 is 12 residues long. CDR1 is MDHEN, CDR2 SYDVKM, per germline. Trimming shortened V by 6 bases and J by 3 bases, and 9 bases separated the two germline ends. As DNA, the CDR3 is TGTGCCAGCAGCCGCATCTTCTACGAGCAGTACTTC. Protein: CASSRIFYEQYF.

This clonotype appeared many times. The chain's CDR3 is CSANPATRSYNEQFF. In DNA, the CDR3 is TGCAGTGCTAACCCTGCGACCCGCTCCTACAATGAGCAGTTCTTC. The chain has TRBV20-1 and TRBJ2-1; D gene uncertain. V lost 4 bases to trimming and J lost 0 bases, with 13 bases between them. This CDR3 comprises 15 residues. Germline CDR1 reads DFQATT; CDR2 reads SNEGSKA (reference sequence).

This chain joins TRBV7-3 and TRBJ2-1; D assignment may be TRBD1 or TRBD2 (5 bases each). V lost 1 base and J lost 7, with 20 bases in between. The CDR3 covers 17 residues. Looked up from germline, CDR1 is SGHTA and CDR2 is FQGTGA. The CDR3 nucleotides are TGTGCCAGCAGCTTAAACCCCCCCTTAGCTGGGACGAATGAGCAGTTCTTC. This gives the protein CASSLNPPLAGTNEQFF.

The rearrangement joins TRBV5-1 to TRBJ2-5; D could derive from TRBD1 or TRBD2 (6 bases each). The CDR3 is made up of 15 amino acids. Between the trimmed V and J ends, which lost 2 bases and 2 bases, there was a span of 13 bases. Per the germline V gene, CDR1 is SGHRS and CDR2 is YFSETQ. The CDR3 nucleotides are TGCGCCAGCAGCTTAGGCGGGGACATACAAGAGACCCAGTACTTC. It specifies CASSLGGDIQETQYF.

This clonotype occurred a few times. In DNA form, the CDR3 reads TGCGCCAGCAGCTTGGGTGGACTAGCGCGCGAGCAGTACTTC. Encoded protein: CASSLGGLAREQYF. This chain joins TRBV5-1 and TRBJ2-7, with TRBD2 identical over 9 bases. Germline trimming cut 0 bases from V and 6 bases from J; bases unmatched to any gene: 4. Germline CDR1 and CDR2: SGHRS and YFSETQ. CDR3 length equals 14 residues.

A few counts support this clonotype. V is TRBV20-1 and J is TRBJ1-5; no clear D. The CDR3 covers 13 residues. CDR1 is DFQATT and CDR2 is SNEGSKA in the germline V gene (reference sequence). V was pared by 0 bases and J by 6 bases, with 9 bases between. The CDR3 reads CSARDRNSQPQHF. In DNA form, the CDR3 reads TGCAGTGCTAGAGATCGTAACTCTCAGCCCCAGCATTTT.

The chain uses TRBV7-6 and TRBJ2-5; 7 nucleotides agree with TRBD2. The germline gives CDR1 SGHVS, CDR2 FNYEAQ. The V gene end was trimmed by 10 bases and the J gene end by 2 bases; junction bases not matched to a gene: 10. The CDR3 runs to 14 residues. CDR3 in amino acids: CAIAPGGPQETQYF. CDR3 in DNA: TGTGCCATAGCGCCGGGAGGACCTCAAGAGACCCAGTACTTC.

This clonotype occurred a few times. The chain couples TRBV20-1 to TRBJ2-7; TRBD1 might be the D (6 bases). The length of the CDR3 is 11 residues. The germline V gene has CDR1 DFQATT and CDR2 SNEGSKA (reference sequence). The ends were cut back, 5 bases at V and 7 bases at J, with 12 bases in the middle. CDR3 loop: CSAWDIGEQYF. CDR3 coding DNA: TGCAGTGCTTGGGACATCGGGGAGCAGTACTTC.

This clonotype was observed a few times. The J gene is TRBJ2-5, the V gene TRBV20-1; D is tentatively TRBD1 or TRBD2 (6 bases each). Germline V lookup: CDR1 DFQATT, CDR2 SNEGSKA (reference sequence). V shed 0 bases and J shed 2 bases, with 13 bases lying between them. The length of the CDR3 is 15 residues. The CDR3 protein is CSAREGGRAQETQYF. CDR3 nucleotide sequence: TGCAGTGCTAGAGAGGGGGGCAGGGCACAAGAGACCCAGTACTTC.

This clonotype was detected a few times. This chain joins TRBV6-1 and TRBJ2-2; weak D call: TRBD1 (5 bases). The V and J ends lost 8 bases and 4 bases respectively, with 20 bases between them. Per the germline V gene, CDR1 is MNHNS and CDR2 is SASEGT. The CDR3 totals 16 residues. The CDR3 coding sequence is TGTGCCAGCCGACGGAACAGCAGGGTCTTCACCGGGGAGCTGTTTTTT. This sequence encodes CASRRNSRVFTGELFF.

The chain couples TRBV7-6 to TRBJ2-1, with D possibly being TRBD1 or TRBD2 (5 bases each). This CDR3 is built from 15 residues. The germline V gene encodes CDR1 SGHVS and CDR2 FNYEAQ. V was trimmed by 0 bases and J by 8 bases, leaving 14 bases between them. DNA for the CDR3: TGTGCCAGCAGCTTAGCGTCTCGGGGCTTGTATGAGCAGTTCTTC. Translation gives CASSLASRGLYEQFF.

This clonotype showed up just a few times. The rearrangement links TRBV7-2 to TRBJ2-3; D may correspond to TRBD1 or TRBD2 (5 bases each). The CDR3 loop spans 11 amino acids. Trimming took 5 bases from V and 9 from J, leaving 9 bases between them. CDR1 and CDR2 from the germline V gene are SGHTA and FQGNSA. The CDR3 nucleotides are TGTGCCAGCAGCGAGGGGATCACGCAGTATTTT. Translated, it gives CASSEGITQYF.

The chain joins TRBV20-1 to TRBJ2-1; D unresolved. Germline CDR1 reads DFQATT; CDR2 reads SNEGSKA (reference sequence). Deletions cut 7 bases from V and 2 bases from J, with 9 bases between. This CDR3 is 12 amino acids long. The CDR3 loop is CSVLHTYNEQFF. For the CDR3, the DNA is TGCAGTGTACTCCACACCTACAATGAGCAGTTCTTC.

This clonotype occurred a few times. The J gene is TRBJ2-7, the V gene TRBV7-2; perhaps TRBD2 as D (5 bases). This CDR3 region has 15 residues. Per germline, CDR1 SGHTA and CDR2 FQGNSA. V was trimmed by 4 bases and J by 0 bases, leaving 13 bases between them. CDR3 nucleotide sequence: TGTGCCAGCAGCTGGGGAGCGAGGAGCTCCTACGAGCAGTACTTC. Its translation: CASSWGARSSYEQYF.

This clonotype came up a few times. This rearrangement joins TRBV6-5 to TRBJ2-1; D gene unclear. V lost 8 bases and J 6 bases, leaving 11 bases between the germline ends. This CDR3 region has 12 residues. In germline, CDR1 is MNHEY, CDR2 SVGAGI. The CDR3 DNA follows: TGTGCCAGCGGTAGATTGGGCAATGAGCAGTTCTTC. Translating it yields CASGRLGNEQFF.

This clonotype was detected a few times. The V gene is TRBV6-2 or TRBV6-3, the J gene TRBJ2-1; TRBD1 agrees at 7 bases. CDR1 and CDR2 (germline): MNHEY, SVGEGT. The CDR3 spans 13 residues. The junction had 11 bases not matched to a gene; V was cut back by 4 bases and J by 14 bases. The CDR3 is CASSFSGQRDKFF. Written as DNA, the CDR3 is TGTGCCAGCAGTTTTTCGGGACAGAGGGATAAGTTCTTC.

There are a few counts of this clonotype. The rearrangement joins TRBV19 to TRBJ2-2, with TRBD2 matching over 7 bases. J was trimmed by 7 bases and V by 10 bases; bases with no gene match: 15. Germline V CDR1 and CDR2: LNHDA, SQIVND (reference sequence). This CDR3 is built from 15 residues. The CDR3 DNA reads TGTGCCACCGTTAGCCGGGGAGGGTCGCTCGGGGAGCTGTTTTTT. Translated, it gives CATVSRGGSLGELFF.

The chain uses TRBV7-2 and TRBJ2-7; 9 nucleotides match TRBD2. Germline values: CDR1 SGHTA, CDR2 FQGNSA. This CDR3 is built from 14 residues. J lost 2 bases, V lost 4 bases, and 3 bases had no gene match. The CDR3 protein is CASSSLAGTYEQYF. The CDR3 region has the DNA TGTGCCAGCAGCTCGCTAGCGGGGACCTACGAGCAGTACTTC.

This chain joins TRBV7-6 and TRBJ2-3; D is perhaps TRBD1 (5 bases). Trimming cost V 5 bases and J 4 bases, with 13 bases left between them. CDR3 size: 14 residues. CDR1 and CDR2 (germline): SGHVS, FNYEAQ. The CDR3 protein is CASSQRGAPDTQYF. For the CDR3, the DNA is TGTGCCAGCAGCCAGCGTGGGGCCCCAGATACGCAGTATTTT. The variable domain in full, completed from reference TRBV7-6 and TRBJ2-3, reads GAGVSQSPRYKVTKRGQDVALRCDPISGHVSLYWYRQALGQGPEFLTYFNYEAQQDKSGLPNDRFSAERPEGSISTLTIQRTEQRDSAMYRCASSQRGAPDTQYFGPGTRLTVL.

This clonotype was seen many times. J is TRBJ2-1 and V is TRBV4-2, with TRBD1 matching 11 bases. CDR1 and CDR2 from the germline V gene are LGHNA and YNFKEQ. The CDR3 contains 15 residues. V gave up 4 bases and J gave up 3 bases; unmatched junction bases: 2. CDR3 loop: CASSPGTGGYNEQFF. The CDR3 DNA reads as TGTGCCAGCAGCCCCGGGACAGGGGGCTACAATGAGCAGTTCTTC.

CDR3 protein: CSARVVSRVTETQYF. The CDR3 DNA reads as TGCAGTGCTAGAGTTGTCTCGAGGGTCACGGAGACCCAGTACTTC. The V gene is TRBV20-1, the J gene TRBJ2-5, with a possible D match to TRBD2 (5 bases). Between the trimmed V and J ends, which lost 1 base and 5 bases, there was a span of 17 bases. This CDR3 has 15 amino acids. Germline V gene data show CDR1 as DFQATT and CDR2 as SNEGSKA (reference sequence).

A few counts support this clonotype. The V call is TRBV20-1, the J call TRBJ2-3; the match to TRBD2 covers 14 bases. This CDR3 has 16 residues. Germline assignment: CDR1 DFQATT and CDR2 SNEGSKA (reference sequence). Trimming at V came to 1 base and at J to 9 bases, leaving 9 bases not matched to a gene. CDR3 loop: CSARAQGLAGDVTQYF. The CDR3 DNA reads TGCAGTGCTAGAGCGCAGGGACTAGCGGGAGACGTAACGCAGTATTTT.

In this sample, this clonotype turned up a few times. The chain couples TRBV7-2 to TRBJ2-1; TRBD2 is a possible D gene (5 bases). The CDR3 runs to 13 residues. V lost 6 bases, J lost 8 bases, and 14 bases lay in between. Germline loops: CDR1 SGHTA, CDR2 FQGNSA. This CDR3 reads CASSRAETDEQFF. The CDR3, as DNA: TGTGCCAGCAGTCGAGCGGAGACGGATGAGCAGTTCTTC.